The 10 T cell receptor beta chains below were found in one sample sequenced in a study of blood T cell repertoires in COVID-19. The protocol was immunoSEQ multiplex PCR, while the TCRdb copy is restricted to in-frame clones and leaves out a portion. The table includes about 200,000 clones, nearly 90% detected once. Specimen: peripheral blood. The receptors were sampled from a man in his fifties or sixties with COVID-19, enrolled during active disease.

The chain has TRBV11-1 and TRBJ2-7; 9 positions match TRBD1. The germline V gene has CDR1 SGHAT and CDR2 FQDESV (reference sequence). V trimming: 5 bases; J trimming: 4 bases; junction bases outside the gene matches: 9. The CDR3 loop spans 15 amino acids. The chain's CDR3 is CASSLGTGNFYEQYF. The CDR3 DNA sequence: TGTGCCAGCAGCCTGGGGACAGGGAACTTTTACGAGCAGTACTTC.

The chain employs TRBV7-8 and TRBJ2-7, with TRBD1 matching over 10 bases. The germline gives CDR1 SGHVS, CDR2 FQNEAQ. Trimming removed 3 bases from V and 0 bases from J; junction bases left unmatched: 2. This CDR3 is 15 amino acids long. CDR3 amino acids: CASSFDRGLSYEQYF. The DNA for the CDR3 is TGTGCCAGCAGCTTTGACAGGGGGCTCTCCTACGAGCAGTACTTC.

This clone was picked up a small number of times. This sequence joins TRBV19 and TRBJ1-6; D uncertain. The CDR3 spans 14 residues. The ends were cut back, 9 bases at V and 6 bases at J, with 15 bases in the middle. Germline loops: CDR1 LNHDA, CDR2 SQIVND (reference sequence). The CDR3 bases are TGTGCCAGCAAAGTCCTGGAGGTTAATTCACCCCTCCACTTT. Translation gives CASKVLEVNSPLHF.

V gene TRBV7-6 combines with J gene TRBJ2-7; 11 bases line up with TRBD2. The germline CDR1 and CDR2 sequences are SGHVS and FNYEAQ. The CDR3 sequence is 15 residues long. V lost 7 bases, J lost 0 bases, and 5 bases stayed unmatched. The CDR3 DNA sequence: TGTGCCAGCACCCTAACTAGCGGGAGCTCCTACGAGCAGTACTTC. It encodes CASTLTSGSSYEQYF.

In regard to this clone: This sample includes further DNA sequences coding for the same CDR3. The V and J genes are TRBV19 and TRBJ2-7; TRBD1 matches 10 bases. With 6 bases clipped from V and 2 bases from J, the junction kept 4 bases outside the gene matches. From germline, CDR1 is LNHDA and CDR2 SQIVND (reference sequence). The CDR3 totals 14 residues. CDR3 amino acids: CASRPGQGTYEQYF. CDR3 DNA: TGTGCCAGTAGACCGGGACAGGGGACCTACGAGCAGTACTTC.

The chain uses TRBV7-9 and TRBJ1-2, with TRBD1 matching 9 bases. The CDR3 contains 18 residues. CDR1 is SEHNR, CDR2 FQNEAQ, per germline (reference sequence). The J segment lost 1 base and the V segment lost 5 bases, leaving 14 bases of the junction unmatched. CDR3 amino acids: CASSHLRGQGSVNYGYTF. CDR3 DNA: TGTGCCAGCAGCCACCTCCGTGGACAGGGGTCGGTTAACTATGGCTACACCTTC.

The V gene is TRBV7-9, the J gene TRBJ1-1; TRBD1 aligns across 8 bases. CDR1 is SEHNR, CDR2 FQNEAQ, per germline (reference sequence). With 5 bases clipped from V and 0 bases from J, the junction kept 5 bases outside the gene matches. The CDR3 is made up of 15 amino acids. CDR3 sequence (DNA): TGTGCCAGCAGCACCGGACAGGGTTTGAACACTGAAGCTTTCTTT. It codes for CASSTGQGLNTEAFF.

This clone was counted a few times. This chain uses TRBV4-1 with TRBJ1-6; 8 bases line up with TRBD1. Trimming removed 4 bases from V and 7 bases from J; junction bases left unmatched: 3. Germline V gene data show CDR1 as MGHRA and CDR2 as YSYEKL. This CDR3 is built from 14 residues. The CDR3 reads CASSLGQGNSPLHF. In DNA form, the CDR3 reads TGCGCCAGCAGCCTAGGACAGGGAAATTCACCCCTCCACTTT.

The chain joins TRBV28 to TRBJ2-3, with 11 bases that match TRBD2. The CDR3 runs to 16 residues. V gave up 1 base and J gave up 6 bases; unmatched junction bases: 6. Germline values: CDR1 MDHEN, CDR2 SYDVKM. The CDR3 protein is CASSLSLAGAEDTQYF. The CDR3 DNA reads as TGTGCCAGCAGTTTATCACTAGCGGGGGCGGAGGATACGCAGTATTTT.

The chain uses TRBV4-3 and TRBJ2-5; 15 bases align to TRBD2. The trim removed 0 bases at V and 4 bases at J, leaving 3 bases unmatched. CDR3 length equals 17 residues. In germline, CDR1 is LGHNA, CDR2 YSLEER. The CDR3 spells CASSQEGLAGGGETQYF. In DNA form, the CDR3 reads TGCGCCAGCAGCCAAGAGGGACTAGCGGGGGGAGGAGAGACCCAGTACTTC.